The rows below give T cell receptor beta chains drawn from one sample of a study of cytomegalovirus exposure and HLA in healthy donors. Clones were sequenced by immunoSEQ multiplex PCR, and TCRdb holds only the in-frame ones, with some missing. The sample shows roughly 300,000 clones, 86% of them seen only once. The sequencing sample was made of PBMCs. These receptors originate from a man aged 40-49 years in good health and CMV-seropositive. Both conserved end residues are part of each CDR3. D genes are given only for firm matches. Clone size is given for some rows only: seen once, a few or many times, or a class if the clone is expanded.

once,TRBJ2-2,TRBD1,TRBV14,CASSRRQGTGELFF,TGTGCCAGCAGCCGGAGACAGGGGACTGGGGAGCTGTTTTTT
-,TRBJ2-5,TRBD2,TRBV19,CASSILAGDQETQYF,TGTGCCAGTAGTATACTAGCGGGAGACCAAGAGACCCAGTACTTC
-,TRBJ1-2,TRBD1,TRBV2,CASSESTGGASRSGNGYTF,TGTGCCAGCAGTGAATCAACAGGGGGCGCATCTCGATCTGGTAATGGCTACACCTTC
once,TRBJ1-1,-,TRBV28,CASSTGLAAAEAFF,TGTGCCAGCAGTACAGGGTTGGCGGCGGCTGAAGCTTTCTTT
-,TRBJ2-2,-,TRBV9,CASSALSSGELFF,TGTGCCAGCAGCGCACTTAGCAGCGGGGAGCTGTTTTTT
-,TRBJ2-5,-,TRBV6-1,CASTPEGFETQYF,TGTGCCAGCACCCCGGAGGGGTTCGAGACCCAGTACTTC
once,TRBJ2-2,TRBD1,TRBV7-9,CASSGQGANGELFF,TGTGCCAGCAGCGGACAGGGGGCGAACGGGGAGCTGTTTTTT
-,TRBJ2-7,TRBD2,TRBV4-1,CASSFRVREGHYEQYF,TGCGCCAGCAGCTTTCGTGTCCGGGAGGGCCACTACGAGCAGTACTTC
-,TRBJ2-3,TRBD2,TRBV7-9,CASSSLAGGFADTQYF,TGTGCCAGCAGCTCCTTAGCGGGAGGCTTCGCAGATACGCAGTATTTT
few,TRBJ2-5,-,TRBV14,CASSQDRVRQETQYF,TGTGCCAGCAGCCAAGACAGGGTCCGCCAAGAGACCCAGTACTTC
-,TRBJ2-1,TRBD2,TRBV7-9,CASSLGTSGISYNEQFF,TGTGCCAGCAGCTTAGGGACTAGCGGGATCTCCTACAATGAGCAGTTCTTC
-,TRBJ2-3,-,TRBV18,CASSPPGGTDTQYF,TGTGCCAGCTCACCACCAGGGGGCACAGATACGCAGTATTTT
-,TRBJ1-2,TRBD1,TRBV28,CASTSKPFRDRYGYTF,TGTGCCAGCACCTCCAAACCTTTCCGGGACAGGTATGGCTACACCTTC
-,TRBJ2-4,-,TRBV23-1,CASSRGRVLDIQYF,TGCGCCAGCAGTCGGGGCAGGGTTCTAGACATTCAGTACTTC
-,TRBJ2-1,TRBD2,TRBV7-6,CASSLSSSGNSHNEQFF,TGTGCCAGCAGCTTATCGTCGAGCGGGAACTCCCACAATGAGCAGTTCTTC
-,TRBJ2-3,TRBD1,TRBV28,CASRPGGTGMPDTQYF,TGTGCCAGCAGACCCGGTGGGACAGGGATGCCAGATACGCAGTATTTT
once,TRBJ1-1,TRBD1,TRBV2,CASSRIKGAYTEAFF,TGTGCCAGCAGCAGGATTAAGGGGGCTTACACTGAAGCTTTCTTT
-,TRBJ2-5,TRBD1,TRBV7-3,CASSEGGETQYF,TGTGCCAGCAGCGAAGGGGGCGAGACCCAGTACTTC
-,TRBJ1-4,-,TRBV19,CASSRTKNEKLFF,TGTGCCAGTAGTCGGACTAAGAATGAAAAACTGTTTTTT
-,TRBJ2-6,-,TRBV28,CASSLQGTGSGANVLTF,TGTGCCAGCAGTTTACAGGGGACCGGATCTGGGGCCAACGTCCTGACTTTC
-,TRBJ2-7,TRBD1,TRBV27,CASSLGRGREQYF,TGTGCCAGCAGTTTGGGCAGGGGGCGCGAGCAGTACTTC
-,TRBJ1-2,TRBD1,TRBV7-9,CASTPGETGGAGYGYTF,TGTGCCAGCACCCCGGGAGAGACAGGGGGCGCAGGCTATGGCTACACCTTC
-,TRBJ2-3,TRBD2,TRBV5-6,CASSPAPSGRADTQYF,TGTGCCAGCAGCCCCGCGCCTAGCGGGAGGGCAGATACGCAGTATTTT
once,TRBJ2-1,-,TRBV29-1,CSVEGLAEQFF,TGCAGCGTTGAAGGGCTAGCAGAGCAGTTCTTC
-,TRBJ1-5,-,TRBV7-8,CASSLGAGSNQPQHF,TGTGCCAGCAGCTTAGGGGCGGGTTCTAATCAGCCCCAGCATTTT
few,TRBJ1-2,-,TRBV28,CASSLPYGEDYGYTF,TGTGCCAGCAGCCTCCCATACGGTGAGGACTATGGCTACACCTTC